This T cell receptor beta chain came from a study of blood T cells in healthy people across ages. Isolation per sample recovered at least 6.5 million PBMCs. RNA extraction gave at least 5.5 micrograms of total RNA per sample. Together with a sample-barcoded 5' primer, a J-beta primer mix was included in a second PCR lasting about 6 to 12 cycles. TCRdb recomputed calls from the 5' RACE reads with MiXCR, one row per CDR3 protein. The profile covers 1,500,000 or so distinct CDR3 sequences, with about 42% appearing a single time and more than 4% taken by the ten largest. Notes on this clonotype: What it binds is unknown.

The V and J ends lost 1 base and 12 bases respectively, with 9 bases between them. This CDR3 is 11 amino acids long. Germline CDR1 DFQATT, CDR2 SNEGSKA (reference sequence). General observations from the study: In older individuals, TCR beta diversity per million T cells was lower, falling roughly linearly with age. Strong correlation linked observed beta diversity and percent naive T cells.

The V and J genes are TRBV20-1 and TRBJ1-4; no firm D call. The material sequenced was blood. The origin of this receptor is a young woman in good health. CDR3 region: CSARVGTELFF. The CDR3, as DNA: TGCAGTGCTAGAGTGGGTACCGAACTGTTTTTT.